This T cell receptor (beta chain) was documented in a study of blood T cell repertoires in COVID-19. Whole-study context: Italy, Spain and the United States were the sources of the convalescent and acute COVID-19 samples. The analysed material was cDNA or gDNA that came from T cells, B-cell-depleted T cells, or PBMCs.

Methods used by the authors: By means of reference gene primer amplification, nucleated cell counts were estimated. Sequencing was performed with immunoSEQ multiplex PCR; in TCRdb, only in-frame clones are kept and a portion is missing. D and trimming come from the DNA, and the V and J calls and clone size come from that table. The data contain 90,000 to 100,000 clones, approximately 84% of them singletons. The trim removed 3 bases at V and 3 bases at J, leaving 8 bases unmatched. Looked up from germline, CDR1 is MNHNY and CDR2 is SVGAGI (reference sequence). CDR3 size: 16 residues. The chain is built from TRBV6-6 and TRBJ1-1, with TRBD1 matching 9 bases. The sample taken for sequencing was peripheral blood. The receptor's source is a man in his 70s with acute or convalescent COVID-19. The chain's CDR3 is CASSYLTGGPYTEAFF. CDR3 in DNA: TGTGCCAGCAGTTATTTAACAGGGGGCCCCTACACTGAAGCTTTCTTT.